This T cell receptor beta chain was captured in a study of cytomegalovirus exposure and HLA in healthy donors. Study overall: Samples from HLA-typed donors yielded around 85 million unique TCRs in an early data release. Whole-study findings and limits: Within the data, a cluster of highly shared sequence variants was likely a sequencing artifact.

Primers: 60 Vbeta forward and 13 Jbeta reverse. Using immunoSEQ multiplex PCR, the repertoire was profiled, and TCRdb retains in-frame clones only, with some absent. This repertoire includes about 20,000 clones. Note on this clone: Its antigen is currently unknown.

Nominally healthy donors were sampled, though unrecorded immune exposures were likely. Sequencing input: PBMCs. The source is a man in his fifties or sixties in good health and CMV-seropositive.

The chain's CDR3 is CASSPSAGALAKNIQYF. DNA for the CDR3: TGCGCCAGCAGTCCCTCCGCCGGAGCCCTAGCCAAAAACATTCAGTACTTC. The V call is TRBV4-1, the J call TRBJ2-4; D gene unclear. V was trimmed by 6 bases and J by 0 bases, leaving 18 bases between them. Germline V CDR1 and CDR2: MGHRA, YSYEKL. This CDR3 comprises 17 residues.